This T cell receptor beta chain is drawn from a study of OX40 agonist ivuxolimab in advanced cancers. Across the study: Ivuxolimab, an antibody that agonizes OX40 (CD134), was administered to the patients. Every 2 weeks, patients got intravenous ivuxolimab at one of six dose levels (0.01-10 mg/kg). The study's findings and limits: The study did not work out the antigen specificity of the expanded peripheral T cells. The study found that CD8+ T cells averaged more expanded clones than CD4+.

J lost 4 bases, V lost 3 bases, and 11 bases had no gene match. CDR3 length: 16 amino acids. Per germline, CDR1 SGHNT and CDR2 YYREEE (reference sequence). Libraries were prepared by immunoSEQ multiplex PCR; TCRdb keeps only in-frame clonotypes and omits some of them. This table has around 55,000 clones, roughly 86% appearing once. Concerning this clone itself: Its antigen is undetermined.

Material: CD4+ or CD8+ T cells sorted from blood, obtained in a trial of the OX40 agonist ivuxolimab. This sequence originates from an adult with an advanced solid tumor such as melanoma, head and neck, liver or kidney cancer. The chain carries TRBV5-4 and TRBJ2-7, with 9 bases matching TRBD1. CDR3 residues: CASSSSYGTGPYEQYF. CDR3 nucleotides: TGTGCCAGCAGCTCCTCCTACGGGACAGGGCCTTACGAGCAGTACTTC.